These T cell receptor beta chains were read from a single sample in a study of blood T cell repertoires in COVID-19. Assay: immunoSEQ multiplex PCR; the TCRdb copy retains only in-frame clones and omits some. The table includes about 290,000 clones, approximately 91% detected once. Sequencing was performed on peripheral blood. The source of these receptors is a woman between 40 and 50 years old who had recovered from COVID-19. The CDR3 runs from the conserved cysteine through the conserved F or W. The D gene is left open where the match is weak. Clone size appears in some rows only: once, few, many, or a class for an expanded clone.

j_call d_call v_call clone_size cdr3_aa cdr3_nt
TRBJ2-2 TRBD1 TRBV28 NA CASRPGQMNTGELFF TGTGCCAGCAGACCGGGACAGATGAACACCGGGGAGCTGTTTTTT
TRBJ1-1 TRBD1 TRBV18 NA CASSPQQSNRGNTEAFF TGTGCCAGCTCACCGCAACAGTCCAACAGGGGTAACACTGAAGCTTTCTTT
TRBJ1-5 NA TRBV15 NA CATSRDGLGNQPQHF TGTGCCACCAGCAGAGATGGGCTGGGCAATCAGCCCCAGCATTTT
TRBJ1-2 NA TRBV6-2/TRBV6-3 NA CASSYYRGGYTF TGTGCCAGCAGTTACTATAGGGGAGGCTACACCTTC
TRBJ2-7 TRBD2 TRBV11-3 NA CASSPRTSGTEYF TGTGCCAGCAGCCCGCGGACTAGCGGGACGGAGTACTTC
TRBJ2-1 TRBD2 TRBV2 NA CASSVLAGKWEQFF TGTGCCAGCAGTGTCTTAGCGGGGAAGTGGGAGCAGTTCTTC
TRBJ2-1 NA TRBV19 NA CASSINAGPPYNEQFF TGTGCCAGTAGTATAAACGCAGGGCCCCCCTACAATGAGCAGTTCTTC
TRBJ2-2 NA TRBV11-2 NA CASSLGLNTGELFF TGTGCCAGCAGCTTAGGACTGAACACCGGGGAGCTGTTTTTT
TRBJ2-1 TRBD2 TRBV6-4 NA CASREREWSNEQFF TGTGCCAGCAGGGAGCGGGAGTGGAGCAATGAGCAGTTCTTC
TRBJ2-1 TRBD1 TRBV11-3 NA CASSLEIQGDEQFF TGTGCCAGCAGCTTAGAGATTCAGGGGGATGAGCAGTTCTTC
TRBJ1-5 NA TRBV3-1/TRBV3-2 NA CASSQRGINQPQHF TGTGCCAGCAGCCAACGCGGCATCAATCAGCCCCAGCATTTT
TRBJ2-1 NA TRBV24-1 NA CATSEGSGYSYNEQFF TGTGCCACCAGTGAAGGTAGCGGATACTCCTACAATGAGCAGTTCTTC
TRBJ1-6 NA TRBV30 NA CAWSVPGPVTSPLHF TGTGCCTGGAGTGTACCAGGCCCTGTGACTTCACCCCTCCACTTT
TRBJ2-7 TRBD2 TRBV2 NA CASTDRLAGVPEQYF TGTGCCAGCACCGATCGACTAGCGGGAGTTCCCGAGCAGTACTTC
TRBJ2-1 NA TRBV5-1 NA CASSLETDLYNEQFF TGCGCCAGCAGCTTAGAGACAGATCTATACAATGAGCAGTTCTTC
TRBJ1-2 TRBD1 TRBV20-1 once CSAGQGGYTF TGCAGTGCTGGACAGGGTGGCTACACCTTC
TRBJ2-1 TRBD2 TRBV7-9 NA CASSFRGGRARNEQFF TGTGCCAGCAGCTTCCGGGGCGGGAGGGCCCGTAATGAGCAGTTCTTC
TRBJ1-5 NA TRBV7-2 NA CASSLAPESNQPQHF TGTGCCAGCAGCTTAGCTCCCGAGAGCAATCAGCCCCAGCATTTT
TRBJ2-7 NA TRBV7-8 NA CASSLALEETYEQYF TGTGCCAGCAGCTTAGCGCTGGAGGAAACCTACGAGCAGTACTTC
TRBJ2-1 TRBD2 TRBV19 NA CASSGGSVGSYNEQFF TGTGCCAGTAGTGGCGGGAGTGTGGGCTCCTACAATGAGCAGTTCTTC
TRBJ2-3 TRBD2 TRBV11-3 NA CASSSGTNTDTQYF TGTGCCAGCAGCTCGGGGACTAACACAGATACGCAGTATTTT
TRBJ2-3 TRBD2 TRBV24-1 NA CATSAQRESADTQYF TGTGCCACCAGTGCTCAGCGGGAGTCGGCAGATACGCAGTATTTT
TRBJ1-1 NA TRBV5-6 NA CASSLASWRAGVTEAFF TGTGCCAGCAGCTTGGCCAGTTGGAGGGCTGGAGTCACTGAAGCTTTCTTT
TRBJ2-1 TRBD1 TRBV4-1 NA CASSQLGTDPWNEQFF TGCGCCAGCAGCCAATTGGGGACAGACCCCTGGAATGAGCAGTTCTTC
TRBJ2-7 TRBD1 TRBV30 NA CAWSSGTGSYEQYF TGTGCCTGGAGCTCCGGGACAGGGTCCTACGAGCAGTACTTC
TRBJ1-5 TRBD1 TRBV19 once CATSRAFRDSGNQPQHF TGTGCCACCTCAAGGGCATTCCGGGACAGCGGCAATCAGCCCCAGCATTTT
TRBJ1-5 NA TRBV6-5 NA CASSYSREYNQPQHF TGTGCCAGCAGTTACTCGAGGGAGTACAATCAGCCCCAGCATTTT
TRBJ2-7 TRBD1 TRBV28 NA CASRMAGTGAYEQYF TGTGCCAGCAGGATGGCCGGGACAGGGGCCTACGAGCAGTACTTC
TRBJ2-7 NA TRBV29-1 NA CSVESARESVYEQYF TGCAGCGTTGAAAGTGCCAGGGAAAGTGTCTACGAGCAGTACTTC
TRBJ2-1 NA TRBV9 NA CASSVGVGSYNEQFF TGTGCCAGCAGCGTAGGCGTTGGCTCCTACAATGAGCAGTTCTTC
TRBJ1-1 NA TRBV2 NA CASSETVYTEAFF TGTGCCAGCAGTGAAACAGTATACACTGAAGCTTTCTTT
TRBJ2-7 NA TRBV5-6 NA CASSPGGGEQYF TGTGCCAGCAGCCCGGGTGGTGGCGAGCAGTACTTC
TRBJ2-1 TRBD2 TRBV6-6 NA CASGRAVTYNEQFF TGTGCCAGCGGGAGGGCCGTAACCTACAATGAGCAGTTCTTC
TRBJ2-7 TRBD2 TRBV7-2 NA CASSWTSGSPYEQYF TGTGCCAGCAGCTGGACTAGCGGGAGCCCCTACGAGCAGTACTTC
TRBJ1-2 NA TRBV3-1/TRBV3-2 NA CASSQGGIYGYTF TGTGCCAGCAGCCAGGGGGGGATCTATGGCTACACCTTC
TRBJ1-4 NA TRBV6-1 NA CASSERDLRKLFF TGTGCCAGCAGTGAGAGGGATTTGCGGAAACTGTTTTTT
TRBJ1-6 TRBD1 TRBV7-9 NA CASSLGQGHNSPLHF TGTGCCAGCAGCTTGGGACAGGGTCATAATTCACCCCTCCACTTT
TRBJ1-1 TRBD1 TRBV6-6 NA CASQNRGGTMNTEAFF TGTGCCAGTCAAAACAGGGGGGGAACAATGAACACTGAAGCTTTCTTT
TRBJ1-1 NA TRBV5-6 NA CASSQITNTEAFF TGTGCCAGCAGCCAGATAACGAACACTGAAGCTTTCTTT
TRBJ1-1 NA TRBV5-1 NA CASSLDERGTEAFF TGCGCCAGCAGCCTAGATGAGCGTGGCACTGAAGCTTTCTTT